The text below deals with one T cell receptor beta chain. What it binds is not known. Produced via immunoSEQ multiplex PCR; TCRdb's table is partial and in-frame only. The sample yields more than 35,000 clones, 90% to 95% seen once. This CDR3 has 16 residues. J was trimmed by 1 base and V by 0 bases; bases with no gene match: 5. Germline V lookup: CDR1 GTSNPN, CDR2 SVGIG (reference sequence). This sample is part of a study of T cells in tuberculosis. Findings and limits, study-wide: Cases with active tuberculosis were adults, while controls were adolescents. Smaller distances to GMM-specific TCRs suggested their expansion in active tuberculosis.

The V call is TRBV30, the J call TRBJ2-3; TRBD2 agrees at 9 bases. The clonotype comes from a donor between 10 and 35 years old with latent tuberculosis or without tuberculosis infection. Some clones in this sample may be carry-over from other donors' samples. Source material: PBMCs. This CDR3 reads CAWSVGVAGGTDTQYF. CDR3 bases: TGTGCCTGGAGTGTTGGGGTAGCGGGGGGCACAGATACGCAGTATTTT.